This TCR beta chain was obtained from a study of T cells in Graves' hyperthyroidism and ophthalmopathy. Amplified TCR beta CDR3 regions came from RNA transcripts. With the HTBI primer set, the TCR CDR3 went through a first round of RT-PCR. TCRdb independently ran MiXCR on the multiplex PCR reads; one entry per CDR3 protein. The sample contains roughly 840,000 distinct CDR3 sequences, about two fifths of which appear only once. This clonotype was recorded at least ten times. Its specificity is not known. The CDR3 has 14 residues. The germline gives CDR1 DFQATT, CDR2 SNEGSKA (reference sequence). V gave up 5 bases and J gave up 4 bases, with 17 bases separating them. Study results and caveats: The model identified upcoming ophthalmopathy a median roughly 6.5 months ahead of onset.

Diagnoses were established using clinical symptoms, serum thyroxine and TRAb, thyroid ultrasound and orbital computed tomography. PBMCs were derived from roughly 10 ml fresh peripheral blood. The sequence derives from a man aged 18 to 29 with Graves' hyperthyroidism. The chain couples TRBV20-1 to TRBJ2-5, with D perhaps matching TRBD1 (6 bases). Input material: blood. The CDR3 region has the DNA TGCAGTGCTGGGGCCTCCGGGACACCAGAGACCCAGTACTTC. It yields the protein CSAGASGTPETQYF.